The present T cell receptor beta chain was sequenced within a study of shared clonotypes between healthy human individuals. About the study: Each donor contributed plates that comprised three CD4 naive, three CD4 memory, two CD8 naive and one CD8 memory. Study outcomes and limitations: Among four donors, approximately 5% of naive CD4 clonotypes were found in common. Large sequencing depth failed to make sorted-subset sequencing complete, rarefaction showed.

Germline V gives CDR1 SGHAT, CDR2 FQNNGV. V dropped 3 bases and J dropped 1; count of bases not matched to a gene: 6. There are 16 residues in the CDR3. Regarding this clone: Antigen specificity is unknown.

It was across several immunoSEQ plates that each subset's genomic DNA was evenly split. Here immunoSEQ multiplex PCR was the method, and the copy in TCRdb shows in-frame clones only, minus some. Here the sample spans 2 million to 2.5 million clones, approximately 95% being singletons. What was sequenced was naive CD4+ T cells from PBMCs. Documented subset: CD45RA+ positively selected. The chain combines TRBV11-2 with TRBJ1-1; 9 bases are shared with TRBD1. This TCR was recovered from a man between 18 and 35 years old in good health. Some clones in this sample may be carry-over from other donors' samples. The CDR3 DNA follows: TGTGCCAGCAGCTTCCATCCGGGACAGGGGAACACTGAAGCTTTCTTT. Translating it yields CASSFHPGQGNTEAFF.